What follows are 2 T cell receptor beta chains derived from one specimen sequenced in a study of cytomegalovirus exposure and HLA in healthy donors. PCR primers comprised 60 Vbeta and 13 Jbeta primers. Repertoires were generated with immunoSEQ multiplex PCR, while TCRdb's copy carries only in-frame clones and drops some. The sample has hundreds of thousands of clones; about 80% are singletons. The source material was PBMCs. Every receptor here comes from a woman between 40 and 55 years old in good health and CMV-seronegative.

The chain joins TRBV4-3 to TRBJ1-1, with D unclear. CDR1 is LGHNA and CDR2 is YSLEER in the germline V gene. There are 16 residues in the CDR3. V was shortened by 0 bases and J by 5 bases, with 16 bases between the two germline ends. CDR3 DNA: TGCGCCAGCAGCCAAGAACGGGGAGGCGGGTCAACTGAAGCTTTCTTT. The encoded protein is CASSQERGGGSTEAFF.

This clone was counted only a few times. The genes are TRBV6-5 and TRBJ1-5; maybe TRBD1 (5 bases). The V gene's germline CDR1 is MNHEY and CDR2 SVGAGI. The CDR3 consists of 13 residues. Trimming shortened V by 10 bases and J by 11 bases, and 21 bases separated the two germline ends. CDR3 sequence (DNA): TGTGCCACCTCTGGGTCAGGGATCAAGACCCAGCATTTT. Residues: CATSGSGIKTQHF.